This TCR beta chain was obtained from a study of OX40 agonist ivuxolimab in advanced cancers. Study-level information: A mean age of around 66 years, range roughly 23 to 85, was recorded, and approximately 85% were male. Whole-study findings and limits: Average numbers of expanded clones were greater in CD8+ T cells than in CD4+.

The data were produced by immunoSEQ multiplex PCR, yet TCRdb's version contains in-frame clones alone and is incomplete. The repertoire has around 20,000 clones, about three quarters of them found once; the top ten carry about 26%. After removal of 4 bases from V and 7 bases from J, the junction contained 6 bases not matched to a gene. The CDR3 loop spans 14 amino acids. Germline CDR1 reads MDHEN; CDR2 reads SYDVKM. This clone was recorded only once. Its antigen is currently unknown. This chain uses TRBV28 with TRBJ2-1; 8 bases map to TRBD1. The source material was CD4+ or CD8+ T cells sorted from blood, sampled in a trial of the OX40 agonist ivuxolimab. This sequence originates from an adult with an advanced solid tumor such as melanoma, head and neck, liver or kidney cancer. The CDR3 region has the DNA TGTGCCAGCAGTTCCTCCACAGGGGGGAATGAGCAGTTCTTC. Translating gives CASSSSTGGNEQFF.